The 10 T cell receptor beta chains below come from one sample, sequenced in a study of blood T cells in healthy people across ages. A second about 7 to 11 cycle PCR used barcoded and J-beta primers. TCRdb used MiXCR to reprocess the 5' RACE reads, holding one entry per CDR3 protein. The repertoire includes some 1.4 million distinct CDR3 sequences, approximately 40% of them detected once, and roughly 8.2% sits in the top ten. The sample consisted of blood. The receptors stem from a woman in her late teens or twenties in good health.

In DNA form, the CDR3 reads TGTGCCAGCAGCGAACAGGGGACTGAGCAGTACTTC. It specifies CASSEQGTEQYF. The V gene is TRBV9, the J gene TRBJ2-5, with D possibly being TRBD1 (7 bases). CDR1 is SGDLS, CDR2 YYNGEE, per germline. The V gene lost 3 bases and the J gene lost 11 bases, with 14 bases spanning the gap. This CDR3 region has 12 residues.

This clonotype has just a few counts. The V and J genes are TRBV11-2 and TRBJ2-7; D is ambiguous. With 2 bases removed from V and 3 bases from J, the gap between germline ends came to 8 bases. In germline, CDR1 is SGHAT, CDR2 FQNNGV. The CDR3 loop spans 13 amino acids. CDR3 in DNA: TGTGCCAGCAGCTTACTCCTCGACTACGAGCAGTACTTC. Protein product: CASSLLLDYEQYF.

The chain uses TRBV5-1 and TRBJ2-5, with D possibly being TRBD1 or TRBD2 (6 bases each). Gene TRBJ2-7 matches the end of the DNA better, so the J call may be wrong. The CDR3 contains 15 residues. Per germline, CDR1 SGHRS and CDR2 YFSETQ. CDR3 sequence: CASSFRGDPTYEQYF. Written as DNA, the CDR3 is TGCGCCAGCAGCTTTAGGGGGGATCCCACCTACGAGCAGTACTTC.

V and J are TRBV20-1 and TRBJ1-2, with D unresolved. Germline assignment: CDR1 DFQATT and CDR2 SNEGSKA (reference sequence). The CDR3 covers 14 residues. Trimming took 0 bases from V and 5 from J, leaving 13 bases between them. Here the CDR3 reads CSARDYGPGYGYTF. The CDR3 coding sequence is TGCAGTGCTAGAGATTACGGGCCAGGTTATGGCTACACCTTC.

A few counts support this clonotype. The chain couples TRBV6-2 or TRBV6-3 to TRBJ1-5; D remains unclear. The CDR3 sequence is 13 residues long. V was pared by 2 bases and J by 4 bases, with 6 bases between. CDR1 MNHEY and CDR2 SVGEGT come from the germline V gene. DNA for the CDR3: TGTGCCAGCAGTTACGGGCCTAATCAGCCCCAGCATTTT. Translated, it gives CASSYGPNQPQHF.

In its sample, this clonotype was seen once. For the CDR3, the DNA is TGTGCCAGCAGTGAAGTGGCGGGGGGGCGGGTTGAGCAGTTCTTC. Translated, it gives CASSEVAGGRVEQFF. The chain has TRBV2 and TRBJ2-1; 9 bases match TRBD2. V was clipped by 1 base and J by 9 bases; unmatched bases: 7. The germline gives CDR1 SNHLY, CDR2 FYNNEI. The CDR3 is 15 residues long.

In this sample, this clonotype turned up a few times. The CDR3 loop reads CATSRDRGWGNEQYF. CDR3 DNA: TGTGCCACCAGCAGAGATCGAGGGTGGGGCAATGAGCAGTACTTC. This chain joins TRBV15 and TRBJ2-1, with D perhaps assigned TRBD1 or TRBD2 (5 bases each). The DNA end favors TRBJ2-7, so the J call may be wrong. CDR3 length equals 15 residues. From germline, CDR1 is LNHNV and CDR2 YYDKDF (reference sequence).

The chain joins TRBV7-8 to TRBJ2-3; 8 nucleotides agree with TRBD2. Germline V gene sequence: CDR1 SGHVS, CDR2 FQNEAQ. The J segment lost 5 bases and the V segment lost 2 bases, leaving 9 bases of the junction unmatched. The CDR3 has 16 amino acids. The CDR3 reads CASSLRGAGGIDTQYF. The CDR3 DNA reads TGTGCCAGCAGCTTAAGGGGTGCGGGGGGAATAGATACGCAGTATTTT. Looking up the rest from reference TRBV7-8 and TRBJ2-3 gives the full variable domain: GAGVSQSPRYKVAKRGQDVALRCDPISGHVSLFWYQQALGQGPEFLTYFQNEAQLDKSGLPSDRFFAERPEGSVSTLKIQRTQQEDSAVYLCASSLRGAGGIDTQYFGPGTRLTVL.

J is TRBJ1-2 and V is TRBV6-1; no firm D call. The CDR3 extends over 15 amino acids. The germline CDR1 and CDR2 sequences are MNHNS and SASEGT. Trimming cost V 2 bases and J 7 bases, with 17 bases left between them. CDR3: CASSELVTYISGYTF. CDR3 sequence (DNA): TGTGCCAGCAGTGAATTGGTCACCTATATATCTGGCTACACCTTC.

This clonotype showed up many times. The germline gene is not matched at one end of the junction; a read error may be the cause. This rearrangement joins TRBV7-9 to TRBJ2-7, with no clear D. The CDR3 contains 12 residues. The germline V gene has CDR1 SEHNR and CDR2 FQNEAQ (reference sequence). This CDR3 is CASSQDFYEQYF. CDR3 coding DNA: TGCGCCAGCAGCCAAGATTTCTACGAGCAGTACTTC.